This is a list of T cell receptor beta chains from one sample in a study of blood T cells in healthy people across ages. TCRdb called the 5' RACE reads again in MiXCR, with one record for every CDR3 protein. The repertoire holds about 1.5 million distinct CDR3 sequences, with less than 45% as singletons. Sequencing used blood. The receptor set was obtained from a young woman in good health. Each CDR3 is given with its conserved first and last residue. The D gene is left open where the match is weak. Rows may omit the clone size; those that give it use once, few, many or a size class.

d_call: TRBD2
j_call: TRBJ2-7
clone_size: .
v_call: TRBV30
cdr3_aa: CAWVLAGAEQYF
cdr3_nt: TGTGCCTGGGTTCTAGCGGGAGCCGAGCAGTACTTC

d_call: .
j_call: TRBJ1-1
clone_size: .
v_call: TRBV12-3/TRBV12-4
cdr3_aa: CASSLIRAAFF
cdr3_nt: TGTGCCAGCAGTTTAATCAGGGCGGCTTTCTTT

d_call: .
j_call: TRBJ2-7
clone_size: few
v_call: TRBV20-1
cdr3_aa: CSAEGGPHSYEQYF
cdr3_nt: TGCAGTGCGGAAGGGGGGCCTCACTCCTACGAGCAGTACTTC

d_call: TRBD2
j_call: TRBJ2-5
clone_size: .
v_call: TRBV12-3/TRBV12-4
cdr3_aa: CASSNSGRETQYF
cdr3_nt: TGTGCCAGCAGTAATAGCGGGAGGGAGACCCAGTACTTC

d_call: TRBD1
j_call: TRBJ2-2
clone_size: few
v_call: TRBV7-2
cdr3_aa: CASLQGGNTGELFF
cdr3_nt: TGTGCCAGCCTACAGGGGGGAAACACCGGGGAGCTGTTTTTT

d_call: TRBD1
j_call: TRBJ2-1
clone_size: .
v_call: TRBV7-2
cdr3_aa: CASSLTMGQGNNEQFF
cdr3_nt: TGTGCCAGCAGCTTAACCATGGGACAGGGGAACAATGAGCAGTTCTTC

d_call: TRBD2
j_call: TRBJ2-3
clone_size: .
v_call: TRBV5-1
cdr3_aa: CASSLVGPTSGVDTQYF
cdr3_nt: TGCGCCAGCAGCTTGGTGGGGCCGACTAGCGGGGTGGATACGCAGTATTTT

d_call: .
j_call: TRBJ2-4
clone_size: .
v_call: TRBV29-1
cdr3_aa: CSVRGSYERYF
cdr3_nt: TGCAGCGTCCGAGGCTCCTACGAGCGGTACTTC

d_call: .
j_call: TRBJ2-4
clone_size: .
v_call: TRBV5-1
cdr3_aa: CASSRSTENIQYF
cdr3_nt: TGCGCCAGCAGCCGATCGACAGAAAACATTCAGTACTTC

d_call: TRBD2
j_call: TRBJ2-1
clone_size: few
v_call: TRBV3-1
cdr3_aa: CASSQYPTRRGADNEQFF
cdr3_nt: TGTGCCAGCAGCCAATACCCAACTAGGCGGGGGGCCGACAATGAGCAGTTCTTC

d_call: .
j_call: TRBJ2-1
clone_size: few
v_call: TRBV7-8
cdr3_aa: CASSFAPSNEQFF
cdr3_nt: TGTGCCAGCAGCTTTGCGCCTTCCAATGAGCAGTTCTTC

d_call: .
j_call: TRBJ1-2
clone_size: few
v_call: TRBV7-2
cdr3_aa: CASSLLSLYGYTF
cdr3_nt: TGTGCCAGCAGCTTACTCTCCCTCTATGGCTACACCTTC

d_call: .
j_call: TRBJ1-1
clone_size: .
v_call: TRBV6-5
cdr3_aa: CASNINVGRRTEAFF
cdr3_nt: TGTGCCAGCAACATAAACGTGGGACGGCGAACTGAAGCTTTCTTT

d_call: .
j_call: TRBJ1-1
clone_size: once
v_call: TRBV14
cdr3_aa: CASSRVRSGTEAFF
cdr3_nt: TGTGCCAGCAGCCGGGTCCGATCAGGCACTGAAGCTTTCTTT

d_call: TRBD1
j_call: TRBJ2-7
clone_size: few
v_call: TRBV12-3/TRBV12-4
cdr3_aa: CASTYRGEQYF
cdr3_nt: TGTGCCAGCACCTACAGGGGAGAGCAGTACTTC

d_call: .
j_call: TRBJ2-4
clone_size: .
v_call: TRBV2
cdr3_aa: CASSQPLAKNIQYF
cdr3_nt: TGTGCCAGCAGTCAACCATTAGCCAAAAACATTCAGTACTTC

d_call: .
j_call: TRBJ2-5
clone_size: .
v_call: TRBV6-5
cdr3_aa: CASKFRNQETQYF
cdr3_nt: TGTGCCAGCAAATTCCGGAACCAAGAGACCCAGTACTTC

d_call: TRBD1
j_call: TRBJ2-7
clone_size: .
v_call: TRBV4-2
cdr3_aa: CASSRAGQGATEQYF
cdr3_nt: TGTGCCAGCTCGCGGGCGGGACAGGGGGCAACTGAGCAGTACTTC

d_call: .
j_call: TRBJ1-3
clone_size: once
v_call: TRBV7-2
cdr3_aa: CASSLGGVVGNTIYF
cdr3_nt: TGTGCCAGCAGCTTAGGGGGCGTAGTTGGAAACACCATATATTTT

d_call: .
j_call: TRBJ2-5
clone_size: .
v_call: TRBV6-2/TRBV6-3
cdr3_aa: CASSPLGETAEETQYF
cdr3_nt: TGTGCCAGCAGTCCCCTTGGGGAAACAGCGGAAGAGACCCAGTACTTC

d_call: .
j_call: TRBJ1-1
clone_size: .
v_call: TRBV20-1
cdr3_aa: CSALGGARTEAFF
cdr3_nt: TGCAGTGCCCTCGGGGGGGCGCGCACTGAAGCTTTCTTT

d_call: TRBD2
j_call: TRBJ2-5
clone_size: .
v_call: TRBV28
cdr3_aa: CASRGLAGRETQYF
cdr3_nt: TGTGCCAGCAGAGGACTAGCGGGAAGGGAGACCCAGTACTTC

d_call: .
j_call: TRBJ2-7
clone_size: .
v_call: TRBV29-1
cdr3_aa: CSVEGGGPSWGEQYF
cdr3_nt: TGCAGCGTTGAGGGTGGTGGGCCGAGCTGGGGCGAGCAGTACTTC

d_call: TRBD2
j_call: TRBJ2-1
clone_size: few
v_call: TRBV18
cdr3_aa: CASSPNIPSGSYNEQFF
cdr3_nt: TGTGCCAGCTCACCAAACATCCCTAGCGGCTCCTACAATGAGCAGTTCTTC

d_call: .
j_call: TRBJ2-7
clone_size: .
v_call: TRBV29-1
cdr3_aa: CSVARLSSYEQYF
cdr3_nt: TGCAGCGTTGCGCGGCTAAGCTCCTACGAGCAGTACTTC

d_call: TRBD2
j_call: TRBJ2-3
clone_size: few
v_call: TRBV4-1
cdr3_aa: CASSQTSGGAVDTQYF
cdr3_nt: TGCGCCAGCAGCCAGACTAGCGGGGGGGCGGTAGATACGCAGTATTTT

d_call: .
j_call: TRBJ2-1
clone_size: .
v_call: TRBV19
cdr3_aa: CTSSILNEQFF
cdr3_nt: TGTACCAGTAGTATTTTGAATGAGCAGTTCTTC

d_call: .
j_call: TRBJ2-5
clone_size: few
v_call: TRBV6-6
cdr3_aa: CASSYSARQETQYF
cdr3_nt: TGTGCCAGCAGTTACTCGGCCAGACAAGAGACCCAGTACTTC

d_call: .
j_call: TRBJ1-4
clone_size: few
v_call: TRBV3-1
cdr3_aa: CASRPGLTNEKLFF
cdr3_nt: TGTGCCAGCCGCCCAGGACTTACTAATGAAAAACTGTTTTTT

d_call: TRBD1
j_call: TRBJ2-7
clone_size: .
v_call: TRBV6-2/TRBV6-3
cdr3_aa: CASREQGYYEQYF
cdr3_nt: TGTGCCAGCAGGGAACAGGGGTACTACGAGCAGTACTTC

d_call: TRBD2
j_call: TRBJ2-7
clone_size: .
v_call: TRBV15
cdr3_aa: CATSRDDRGVQYF
cdr3_nt: TGTGCCACCAGCAGAGATGATCGGGGGGTGCAGTACTTC

d_call: TRBD1
j_call: TRBJ2-7
clone_size: .
v_call: TRBV6-5
cdr3_aa: CASSYSGQGWYEQYF
cdr3_nt: TGTGCCAGCAGTTACTCGGGACAGGGGTGGTACGAGCAGTACTTC

d_call: .
j_call: TRBJ2-5
clone_size: .
v_call: TRBV7-9
cdr3_aa: CASSDFEVLGETQYF
cdr3_nt: TGTGCCAGCAGCGATTTCGAGGTGCTTGGGGAGACCCAGTACTTC

d_call: TRBD1
j_call: TRBJ1-2
clone_size: .
v_call: TRBV12-3/TRBV12-4
cdr3_aa: CASSLPGRWGQGSYDYTF
cdr3_nt: TGTGCCAGCAGTTTACCCGGCCGGTGGGGACAGGGTTCATATGACTACACCTTC

d_call: .
j_call: TRBJ2-3
clone_size: .
v_call: TRBV5-1
cdr3_aa: CASSSTSLATDTQYF
cdr3_nt: TGCGCCAGCAGCTCGACCTCCCTAGCTACAGATACGCAGTATTTT

d_call: .
j_call: TRBJ2-7
clone_size: .
v_call: TRBV5-1
cdr3_aa: CASGKAYNEQYF
cdr3_nt: TGCGCCAGCGGAAAGGCCTACAATGAGCAGTACTTC

d_call: .
j_call: TRBJ1-2
clone_size: .
v_call: TRBV29-1
cdr3_aa: CSVEVGTLNYGYTF
cdr3_nt: TGCAGCGTTGAAGTAGGAACACTCAACTATGGCTACACCTTC

d_call: .
j_call: TRBJ2-7
clone_size: .
v_call: TRBV9
cdr3_aa: CASSVAGQPSYEQYF
cdr3_nt: TGTGCCAGCAGCGTAGCGGGACAACCTTCCTACGAGCAGTACTTC